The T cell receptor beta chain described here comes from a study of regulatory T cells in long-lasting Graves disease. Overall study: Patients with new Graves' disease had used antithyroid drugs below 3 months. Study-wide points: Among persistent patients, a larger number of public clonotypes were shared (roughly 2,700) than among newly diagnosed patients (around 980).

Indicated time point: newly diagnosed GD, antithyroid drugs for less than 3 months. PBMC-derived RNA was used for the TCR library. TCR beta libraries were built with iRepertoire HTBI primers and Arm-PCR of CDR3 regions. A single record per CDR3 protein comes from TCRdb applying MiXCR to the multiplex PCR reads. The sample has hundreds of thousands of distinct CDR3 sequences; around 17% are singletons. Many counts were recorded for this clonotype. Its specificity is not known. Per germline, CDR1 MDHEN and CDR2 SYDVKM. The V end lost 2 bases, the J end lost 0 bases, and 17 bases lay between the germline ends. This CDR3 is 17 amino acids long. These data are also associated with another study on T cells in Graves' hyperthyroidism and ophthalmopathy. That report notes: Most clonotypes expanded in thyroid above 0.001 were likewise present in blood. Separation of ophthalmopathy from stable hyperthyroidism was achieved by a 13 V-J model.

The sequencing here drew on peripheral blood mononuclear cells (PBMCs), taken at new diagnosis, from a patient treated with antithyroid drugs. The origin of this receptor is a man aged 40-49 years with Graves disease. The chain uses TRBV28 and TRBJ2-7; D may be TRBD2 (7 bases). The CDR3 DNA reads TGTGCCAGCAGTTTAAGTGGCGGGGGCTTGAGCTCCTACGAGCAGTACTTC. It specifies CASSLSGGGLSSYEQYF.